This paragraph covers one T cell receptor (beta chain) sequence. The antigen remains undetermined. The sample belongs to a study of cytomegalovirus exposure and HLA in healthy donors. The study, taken as a whole, reports: Within an earlier analysis, most TCR beta V segments proved productive either about 87% or about 30% of the time.

This CDR3 is 15 amino acids long. The V gene's germline CDR1 is SGHRS and CDR2 YFSETQ. Germline trimming cut 4 bases from V and 4 bases from J; bases unmatched to any gene: 7. The PCR ran on 60 Vbeta and 13 Jbeta primers. TCRdb's table, derived via immunoSEQ multiplex PCR, lists solely in-frame clones and lacks some. The sample holds roughly 200,000 clones, 80% seen once. This TCR was sampled from a boy aged 5 to 17 in good health and CMV-seronegative. The specimen was PBMCs. The chain uses TRBV5-1 and TRBJ2-1, with 8 bases matching TRBD1. CDR3 DNA: TGCGCCAGCAGCCCGGGCGGGACAGGATACAATGAGCAGTTCTTC. Translated: CASSPGGTGYNEQFF.